This TCR beta chain was sequenced for a study of response to subunit inactivated influenza vaccine. Study results and caveats: The authors suggested that every seasonal influenza vaccination recruits few new T cells.

The CDR3 is 14 amino acids. V lost 6 bases and J lost 5, with 16 bases in between. Remarks on this clonotype: Its antigen is not known.

A single record per CDR3 protein comes from TCRdb applying MiXCR to the RT-PCR reads. The sample gives approximately 700,000 distinct CDR3 sequences, about 15% of which show up once; around a tenth is in the top ten. This receptor was obtained from a man aged 50 to 60 who received an inactivated influenza vaccine. The specimen comprised PBMCs from blood, sampled about 12 days after vaccination. This chain joins TRBV12-3 or TRBV12-4 and TRBJ1-1; D is unresolved. CDR3 nucleotide sequence: TGTGCCAGCAGCTCGCAAGAGTCGGGTACTGAAGCTTTCTTT. It yields the protein CASSSQESGTEAFF.